This T cell receptor beta chain was obtained from a study of T cells in Graves' hyperthyroidism and ophthalmopathy. Study observations and caveats: Stable hyperthyroidism and ophthalmopathy were separated using 13 V-J signatures.

The germline V gene has CDR1 MDHEN and CDR2 SYDVKM. The CDR3 runs 13 residues. With 2 bases removed from V and 6 bases from J, the gap between germline ends came to 9 bases. Remarks on this clonotype: The antigen remains undetermined.

There were TCR beta CDR3 regions amplified from RNA transcripts. The study used the HTBI primer set for a first-round RT-PCR of the TCR CDR3. MiXCR, applied by TCRdb to the multiplex PCR reads, yields one record per CDR3 protein. The repertoire includes 350,000 or so distinct CDR3 sequences, about a sixth of them detected once, and approximately 33% sits in the top ten. Patients were aged 18 to 65, had disease duration under 2 months, and had newly diagnosed hyperthyroidism. Uncontrolled infection, other autoimmune disease, pregnancy or lactation excluded patients. First hyperthyroidism diagnosis is when the blood sample was obtained, before any ophthalmopathy symptoms.

V is TRBV28 and J is TRBJ2-3; D not resolved. Sequencing was done on a sample of blood. The receptor's source is a woman in her twenties or thirties with Graves' hyperthyroidism that later progressed to Graves' ophthalmopathy. The CDR3 protein is CASSLTDIDTQYF. CDR3 DNA sequence: TGTGCCAGCAGTTTAACTGACATTGATACGCAGTATTTT.